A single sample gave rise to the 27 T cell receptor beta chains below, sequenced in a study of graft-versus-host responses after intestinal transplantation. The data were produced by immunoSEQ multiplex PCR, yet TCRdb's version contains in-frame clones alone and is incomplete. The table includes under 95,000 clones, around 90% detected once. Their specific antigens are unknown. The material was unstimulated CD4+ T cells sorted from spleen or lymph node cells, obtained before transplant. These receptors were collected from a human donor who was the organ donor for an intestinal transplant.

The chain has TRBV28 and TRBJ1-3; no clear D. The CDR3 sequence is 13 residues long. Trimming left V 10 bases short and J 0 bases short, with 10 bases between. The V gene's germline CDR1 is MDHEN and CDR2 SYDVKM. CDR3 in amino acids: CATYLNSGNTIYF. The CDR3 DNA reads TGTGCCACCTACCTGAACTCTGGAAACACCATATATTTT.

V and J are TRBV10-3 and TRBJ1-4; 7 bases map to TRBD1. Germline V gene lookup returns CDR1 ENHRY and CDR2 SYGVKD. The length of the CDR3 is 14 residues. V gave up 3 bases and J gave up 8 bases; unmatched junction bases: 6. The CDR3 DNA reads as TGTGCCATCAGTGACACGGGACAGTCAGAAAAACTGTTTTTT. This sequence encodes CAISDTGQSEKLFF.

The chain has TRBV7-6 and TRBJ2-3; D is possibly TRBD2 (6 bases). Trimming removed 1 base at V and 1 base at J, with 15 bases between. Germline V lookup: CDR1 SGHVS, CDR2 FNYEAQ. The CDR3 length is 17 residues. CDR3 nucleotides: TGTGCCAGCAGCTTAGAGGGCGGGATAAGTGGCACAGATACGCAGTATTTT. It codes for CASSLEGGISGTDTQYF.

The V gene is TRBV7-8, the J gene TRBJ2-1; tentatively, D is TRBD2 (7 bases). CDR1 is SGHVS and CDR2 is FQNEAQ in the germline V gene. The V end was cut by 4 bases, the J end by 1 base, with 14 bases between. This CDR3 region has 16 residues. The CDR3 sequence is CASSSLRGGSYNEQFF. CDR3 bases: TGTGCCAGCAGCTCCCTGAGGGGGGGTTCCTACAATGAGCAGTTCTTC.

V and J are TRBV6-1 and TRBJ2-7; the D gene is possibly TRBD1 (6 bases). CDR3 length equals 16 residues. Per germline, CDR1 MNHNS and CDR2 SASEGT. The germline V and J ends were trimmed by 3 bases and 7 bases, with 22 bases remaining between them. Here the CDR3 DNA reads TGTGCCAGCAGTGATCCACACGGGACACAGATCGGGGAGCAGTACTTC. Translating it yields CASSDPHGTQIGEQYF.

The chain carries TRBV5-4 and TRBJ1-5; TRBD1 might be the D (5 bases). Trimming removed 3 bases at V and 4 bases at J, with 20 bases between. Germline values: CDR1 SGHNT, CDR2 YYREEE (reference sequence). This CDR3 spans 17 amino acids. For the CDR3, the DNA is TGTGCCAGCAGCTCAAACCCTCAGGGAGGGGAAAATCAGCCCCAGCATTTT. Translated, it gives CASSSNPQGGENQPQHF.

The DNA for the CDR3 is TGTGCCAGCAGTGGGCGGACAGCGGATACGCAGTATTTT. This gives the protein CASSGRTADTQYF. The gene calls are TRBV25-1 and TRBJ2-3; a possible D gene is TRBD1 (6 bases). The CDR3 has 13 amino acids. The V end lost 4 bases, the J end lost 6 bases, and 11 bases lay between the germline ends. Per germline, CDR1 MGHDK and CDR2 SYGVNS.

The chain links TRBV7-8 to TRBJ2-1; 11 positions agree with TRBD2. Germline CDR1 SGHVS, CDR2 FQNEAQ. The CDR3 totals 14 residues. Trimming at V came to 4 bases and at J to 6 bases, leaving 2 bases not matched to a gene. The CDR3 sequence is CASSWLAGGNEQFF. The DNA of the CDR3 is TGTGCCAGCAGCTGGCTAGCGGGGGGCAATGAGCAGTTCTTC.

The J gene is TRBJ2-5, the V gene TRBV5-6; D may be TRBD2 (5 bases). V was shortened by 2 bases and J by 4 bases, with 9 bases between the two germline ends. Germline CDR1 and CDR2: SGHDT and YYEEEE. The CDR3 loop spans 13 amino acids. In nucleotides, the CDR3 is TGTGCCAGCAGCTTCGGGGTCGGAGAGACCCAGTACTTC. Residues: CASSFGVGETQYF.

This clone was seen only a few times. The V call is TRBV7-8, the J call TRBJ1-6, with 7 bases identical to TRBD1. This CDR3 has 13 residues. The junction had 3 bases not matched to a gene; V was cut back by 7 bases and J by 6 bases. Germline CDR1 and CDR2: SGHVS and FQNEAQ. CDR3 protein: CASMQGVNSPLHF. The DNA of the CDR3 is TGTGCCAGCATGCAGGGGGTTAATTCACCCCTCCACTTT. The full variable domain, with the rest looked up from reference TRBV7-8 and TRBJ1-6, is GAGVSQSPRYKVAKRGQDVALRCDPISGHVSLFWYQQALGQGPEFLTYFQNEAQLDKSGLPSDRFFAERPEGSVSTLKIQRTQQEDSAVYLCASMQGVNSPLHFGNGTRLTVT.

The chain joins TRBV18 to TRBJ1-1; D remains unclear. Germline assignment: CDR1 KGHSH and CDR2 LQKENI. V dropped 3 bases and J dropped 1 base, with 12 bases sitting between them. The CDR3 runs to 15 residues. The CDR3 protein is CASSPGNTGNTEAFF. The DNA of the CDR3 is TGTGCCAGCTCACCCGGGAACACGGGGAACACTGAAGCTTTCTTT.

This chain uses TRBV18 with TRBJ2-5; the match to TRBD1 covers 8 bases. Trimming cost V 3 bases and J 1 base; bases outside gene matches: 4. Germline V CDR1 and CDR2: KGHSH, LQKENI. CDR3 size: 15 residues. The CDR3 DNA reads TGTGCCAGCTCACCCAGGGGGCTAATCCAAGAGACCCAGTACTTC. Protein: CASSPRGLIQETQYF.

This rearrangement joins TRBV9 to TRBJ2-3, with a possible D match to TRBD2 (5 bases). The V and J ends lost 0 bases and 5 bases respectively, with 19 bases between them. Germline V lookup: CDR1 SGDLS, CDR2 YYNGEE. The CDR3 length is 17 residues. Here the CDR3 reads CASSVGPGGPGGDTQYF. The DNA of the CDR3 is TGTGCCAGCAGCGTAGGGCCCGGCGGGCCAGGAGGAGATACGCAGTATTTT.

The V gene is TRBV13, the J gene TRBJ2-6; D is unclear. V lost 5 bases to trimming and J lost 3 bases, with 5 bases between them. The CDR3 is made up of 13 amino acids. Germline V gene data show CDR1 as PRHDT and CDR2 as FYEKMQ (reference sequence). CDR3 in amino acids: CASSRGGANVLTF. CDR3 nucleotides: TGTGCCAGCAGCCGAGGTGGGGCCAACGTCCTGACTTTC.

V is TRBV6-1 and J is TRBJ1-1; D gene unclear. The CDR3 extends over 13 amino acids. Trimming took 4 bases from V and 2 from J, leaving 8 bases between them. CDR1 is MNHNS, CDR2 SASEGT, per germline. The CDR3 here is CASSVETNTEAFF. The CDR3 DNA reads TGTGCCAGCAGTGTAGAGACAAACACTGAAGCTTTCTTT.

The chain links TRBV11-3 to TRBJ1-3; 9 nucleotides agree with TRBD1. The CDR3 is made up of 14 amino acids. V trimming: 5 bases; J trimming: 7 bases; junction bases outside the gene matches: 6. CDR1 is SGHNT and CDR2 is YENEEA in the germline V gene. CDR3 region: CASSRGTGRNTIYF. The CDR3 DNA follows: TGTGCCAGCAGCCGGGGGACAGGGAGGAACACCATATATTTT.

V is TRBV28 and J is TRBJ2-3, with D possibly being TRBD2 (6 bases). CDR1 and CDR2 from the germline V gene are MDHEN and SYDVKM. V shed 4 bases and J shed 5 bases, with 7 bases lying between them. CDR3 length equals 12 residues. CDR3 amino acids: CASSWGVDTQYF. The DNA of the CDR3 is TGTGCCAGCAGTTGGGGGGTAGATACGCAGTATTTT.

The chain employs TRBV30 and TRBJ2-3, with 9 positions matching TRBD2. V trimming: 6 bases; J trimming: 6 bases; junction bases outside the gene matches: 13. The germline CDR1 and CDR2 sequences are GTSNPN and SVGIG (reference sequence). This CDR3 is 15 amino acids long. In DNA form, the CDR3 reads TGTGCCTGTGCAGCGGGGGGACCCCACGGGGATACGCAGTATTTT. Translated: CACAAGGPHGDTQYF.

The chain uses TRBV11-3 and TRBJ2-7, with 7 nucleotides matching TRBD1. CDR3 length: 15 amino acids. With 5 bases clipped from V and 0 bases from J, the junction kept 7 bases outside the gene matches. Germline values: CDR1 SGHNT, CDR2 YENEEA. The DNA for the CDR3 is TGTGCCAGCAGCGTCATGACAGGGACCTCCTACGAGCAGTACTTC. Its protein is CASSVMTGTSYEQYF.

The CDR3 sequence: CASSDNVRLADTQYF. Written as DNA, the CDR3 is TGTGCCAGCAGTGATAATGTCCGGTTAGCAGATACGCAGTATTTT. J is TRBJ2-3 and V is TRBV2; the D is unclear. Between the trimmed V and J ends, which lost 3 bases and 4 bases, there was a span of 14 bases. The length of the CDR3 is 15 residues. Germline-derived CDR1 and CDR2 are SNHLY and FYNNEI.

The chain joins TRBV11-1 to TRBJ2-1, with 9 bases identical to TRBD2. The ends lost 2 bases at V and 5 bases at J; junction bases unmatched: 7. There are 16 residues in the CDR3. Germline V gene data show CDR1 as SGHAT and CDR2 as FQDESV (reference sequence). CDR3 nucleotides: TGTGCCAGCAGCTTACGAATCCCTAGCGGGGACAATGAGCAGTTCTTC. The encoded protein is CASSLRIPSGDNEQFF.

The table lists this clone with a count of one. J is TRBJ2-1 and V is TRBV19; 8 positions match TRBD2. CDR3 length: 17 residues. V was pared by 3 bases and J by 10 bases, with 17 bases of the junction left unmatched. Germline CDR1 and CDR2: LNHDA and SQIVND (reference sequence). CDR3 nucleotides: TGTGCCAGTAGTATTTTTTTATCTAGCGGGCGGGGGGTGGAGCAGTTCTTC. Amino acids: CASSIFLSSGRGVEQFF.

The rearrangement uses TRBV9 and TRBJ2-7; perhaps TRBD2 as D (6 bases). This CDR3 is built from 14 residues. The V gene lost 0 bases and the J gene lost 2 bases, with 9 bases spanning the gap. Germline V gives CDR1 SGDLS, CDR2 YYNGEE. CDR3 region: CASSVGDFAYEQYF. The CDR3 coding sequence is TGTGCCAGCAGCGTAGGGGACTTCGCCTACGAGCAGTACTTC.

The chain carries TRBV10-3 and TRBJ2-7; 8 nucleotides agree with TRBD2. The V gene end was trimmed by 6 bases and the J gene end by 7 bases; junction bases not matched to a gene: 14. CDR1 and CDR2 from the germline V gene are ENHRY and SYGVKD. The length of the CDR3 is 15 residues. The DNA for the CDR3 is TGTGCCATCAGGGCGACTAGCGAGGGGGAGTGGGAGCAGTACTTC. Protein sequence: CAIRATSEGEWEQYF.

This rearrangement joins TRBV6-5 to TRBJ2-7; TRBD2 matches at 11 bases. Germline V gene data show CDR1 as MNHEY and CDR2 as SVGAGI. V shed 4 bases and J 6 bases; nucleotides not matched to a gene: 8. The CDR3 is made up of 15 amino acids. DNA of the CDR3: TGTGCCAGCAGTTCCCAACTAGCGGGAGTAGGCGAGCAGTACTTC. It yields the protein CASSSQLAGVGEQYF.

This CDR3 reads CSVERLAVHNEQFF. Here the CDR3 DNA reads TGCAGCGTTGAGAGGTTAGCGGTCCACAATGAGCAGTTCTTC. This rearrangement joins TRBV29-1 to TRBJ2-1; D possibly corresponds to TRBD2 (6 bases). Germline V gene lookup returns CDR1 SQVTM and CDR2 ANQGSEA. Trimming shortened V by 3 bases and J by 5 bases, and 14 bases separated the two germline ends. This CDR3 contains 14 residues.

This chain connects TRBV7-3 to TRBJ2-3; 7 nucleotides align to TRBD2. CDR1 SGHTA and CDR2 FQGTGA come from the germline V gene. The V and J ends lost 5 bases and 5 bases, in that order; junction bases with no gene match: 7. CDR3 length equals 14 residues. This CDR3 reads CASSAGVAGDTQYF. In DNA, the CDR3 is TGTGCCAGCAGCGCGGGAGTAGCGGGAGATACGCAGTATTTT.